These T cell receptor beta chains were read from a single sample in a study of T cells after yellow fever vaccination. Each CDR3 protein gets one entry after TCRdb re-called the 5' RACE reads with MiXCR. The repertoire holds some 600,000 distinct CDR3 sequences, with roughly a sixth as singletons. This material consisted of PBMCs, taken 4 to 6 days after the first yellow fever vaccination. These receptors all stem from a man younger than 30 who received the YFV17D yellow fever vaccine. Both conserved end residues are part of each CDR3. D genes are given only for firm matches. Clone size is shown for a subset of rows, as once, few, many or a class of expanded clone.

j_call d_call v_call clone_size cdr3_nt cdr3_aa
TRBJ1-1 NA TRBV6-5 NA TGTGCCAGCAGTTACTCTTCCAGGGTGAACACTGAAGCTTTCTTT CASSYSSRVNTEAFF
TRBJ2-1 NA TRBV25-1 few TGTGCCAGCAGTGCGCGGGGTACCTTTTACAATGAGCAGTTCTTC CASSARGTFYNEQFF
TRBJ2-1 TRBD1 TRBV15 few TGTGCCACCAGCGTAGCCGGGACAGGGGGACTTGAGCAGTTCTTC CATSVAGTGGLEQFF
TRBJ2-1 TRBD2 TRBV3-1 few TGTGCCAGCAGCCAAGATCCGGGGGGGGCCTACAATGAGCAGTTCTTC CASSQDPGGAYNEQFF
TRBJ1-1 NA TRBV2 few TGTGCCAGCAGTGAAATGGTGGGAGGGGACACTGAAGCTTTCTTT CASSEMVGGDTEAFF
TRBJ2-1 NA TRBV9 few TGTGCCAGCAGCGTAGTCCCGCAGGCCGCCTACAATGAGCAGTTCTTC CASSVVPQAAYNEQFF
TRBJ1-1 NA TRBV5-6 once TGTGCCAGCAGCTTGATTACTCGGAGCGCTGAAGCTTTCTTT CASSLITRSAEAFF
TRBJ2-1 TRBD1 TRBV5-1 many TGTGCCAGCAGCTTTGGGACAGGGGGCAATGAGCAGTTCTTC CASSFGTGGNEQFF
TRBJ2-1 TRBD2 TRBV24-1 NA TGTGCCACCAGTGATTCGCCTAGCGGGGGCCCCGACATTTACAATGAGCAGTTCTTC CATSDSPSGGPDIYNEQFF
TRBJ2-7 TRBD1 TRBV5-1 few TGCGCCAGCAGCCGCCGGGACAGGATCCACGAGCAGTACTTC CASSRRDRIHEQYF
TRBJ2-1 TRBD2 TRBV20-1 few TGCAGTGCTAGTAGCAGCGGGGGAGCTCTGAACAATGAGCAGTTCTTC CSASSSGGALNNEQFF
TRBJ2-4 NA TRBV6-1 few TGTGCCAGCAGTGAAGACAGTGCCCTAGCCAAAAACATTCAGTACTTC CASSEDSALAKNIQYF
TRBJ1-5 NA TRBV4-3 many TGTGCCAGCAGCCAAGACCCAAACCAGCCCCAGCATTTT CASSQDPNQPQHF
TRBJ2-3 TRBD2 TRBV6-5 NA TGTGCCAGCAGTCACGTGGCGGCGGGGGGCACAGATACGCAGTATTTT CASSHVAAGGTDTQYF
TRBJ1-2 NA TRBV20-1 NA TGCAGTGCTAGACCCCGCTGGGCAGGCATCTATGGCTACACCTTC CSARPRWAGIYGYTF
TRBJ2-5 NA TRBV18 few TGTGCCAGCTCACCAACGGAGGGAGAGACCCAGTACTTC CASSPTEGETQYF
TRBJ1-5 TRBD1 TRBV19 NA TGTGCCAGTAAGAATAAGGGAACAGGGGACAATCAGCCCCAGCATTTT CASKNKGTGDNQPQHF
TRBJ1-1 NA TRBV6-5 few TGTGCCAGCAGTTACTCGTGGCGGGGTCGGACTGAAGCTTTCTTT CASSYSWRGRTEAFF
TRBJ2-4 NA TRBV29-1 many TGCAGCGTTGGCGAGGGAGCAAACATTCAGTACTTC CSVGEGANIQYF
TRBJ1-2 NA TRBV7-9 NA TGTGCCAGCACCGGGAGTAGGTGGAACTATGGCTACACCTTC CASTGSRWNYGYTF
TRBJ2-5 TRBD1 TRBV2 few TGTGCCAGCAGTGGCGACAGGGCGGAAGAGACCCAGTACTTC CASSGDRAEETQYF
TRBJ2-7 NA TRBV4-1 few TGCGCCAGCAGCCAAGATTTGGAGATCTACGAGCAGTACTTC CASSQDLEIYEQYF
TRBJ2-5 NA TRBV20-1 NA TGCAGTGCTAGAGGGGGTGGAGAGACCCAGTACTTC CSARGGGETQYF
TRBJ2-3 NA TRBV9 few TGTGCCAGCAGCGTAGCCGGAGATACGCAGTATTTT CASSVAGDTQYF
TRBJ2-7 NA TRBV7-3 NA TGTGCCAGCAGCTTTTTTCGGGGGCCCTCCTACGAGCAGTACTTC CASSFFRGPSYEQYF
TRBJ1-1 NA TRBV29-1 NA TGCAGCGTTGATGGTGTAGCTGAAGCTTTCTTT CSVDGVAEAFF
TRBJ2-1 TRBD2 TRBV4-3 NA TGCGCCAGCAGCCAAGGTTCTAGCGGGGGGAACAATGAGCAGTTCTTC CASSQGSSGGNNEQFF
TRBJ1-1 NA TRBV4-1 NA TGCGCCAGCAGCCAAGGCCGGGGGGGTGGTAGGACTGAAGCTTTCTTT CASSQGRGGGRTEAFF
TRBJ2-7 NA TRBV10-3 few TGTGCCATCAGCCAAAGGCCCCCCGAGCAGTACTTC CAISQRPPEQYF
TRBJ2-1 TRBD2 TRBV12-3/TRBV12-4 NA TGTGCCAGTCAGCAGGCTAGCGGGGGTAATGAGCAGTTCTTC CASQQASGGNEQFF
TRBJ2-3 TRBD1 TRBV5-1 NA TGCGCCAGCAGCGCAGGGAATAACAGGGGTTGGACAGATACGCAGTATTTT CASSAGNNRGWTDTQYF
TRBJ1-3 TRBD1 TRBV6-1 NA TGTGCCAGCAGAGCGGACAGGGAGGCTGGAAACACCATATATTTT CASRADREAGNTIYF
TRBJ1-5 NA TRBV27 NA TGTGCCAGCAGGAATGTAGGGGGGAATCAGCCCCAGCATTTT CASRNVGGNQPQHF
TRBJ1-4 NA TRBV7-9 few TGTGCCAGCAGCTTATATGGGATCTTGAGTGAAAAACTGTTTTTT CASSLYGILSEKLFF
TRBJ2-3 NA TRBV21-1 NA TGTGCCAGCAGCAACCAAGCGGGGGGGTCGGTAGATACGCAGTATTTT CASSNQAGGSVDTQYF
TRBJ1-1 NA TRBV5-1 few TGCGCCAGCAGCTTTGAGGGATGGGGCACTGAAGCTTTCTTT CASSFEGWGTEAFF
TRBJ1-1 NA TRBV6-5 few TGTGCCAGCAGTTACTCGCCCCGATCTGAAGCTTTCTTT CASSYSPRSEAFF
TRBJ2-5 TRBD1 TRBV7-2 NA TGTGCCAGCAGCTTAGTTGCAGGGGGCGAGGAGACCCAGTACTTC CASSLVAGGEETQYF
TRBJ2-2 NA TRBV3-1 few TGTGCCAGCAGCCAAGATTTTGACTCGCACCTAGGGGGGAATTACACCGGGGAGCTGTTTTTT CASSQDFDSHLGGNYTGELFF
TRBJ2-5 NA TRBV20-1 many TGCAGTGCTACTAAGGCGACCCAGTACTTC CSATKATQYF
TRBJ2-3 TRBD2 TRBV6-2/TRBV6-3 few TGTGCCAGCAGTTACAAAGCGGGGGACACTACGCAGTATTTT CASSYKAGDTTQYF
TRBJ2-7 TRBD2 TRBV5-6 NA TGTGCCAGCAGCGTGACTGCGGGGGGAGACAACGAGCAGTACTTC CASSVTAGGDNEQYF
TRBJ2-1 NA TRBV11-2 few TGTGCCAGCACCGAAAGCGGTTACAATGAGCAGTTCTTC CASTESGYNEQFF
TRBJ1-1 NA TRBV4-2 few TGTGCCAGCAGCCGCGAAACTGAAGCTTTCTTT CASSRETEAFF